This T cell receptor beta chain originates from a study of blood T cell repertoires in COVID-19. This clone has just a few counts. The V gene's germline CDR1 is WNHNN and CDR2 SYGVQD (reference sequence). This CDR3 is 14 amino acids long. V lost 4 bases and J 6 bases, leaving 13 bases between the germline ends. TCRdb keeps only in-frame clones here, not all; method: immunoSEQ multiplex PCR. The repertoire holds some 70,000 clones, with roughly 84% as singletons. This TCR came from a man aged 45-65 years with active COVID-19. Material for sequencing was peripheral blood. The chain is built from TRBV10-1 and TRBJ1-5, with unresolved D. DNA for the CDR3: TGCGCCAGCAGTGTTCACCAGGTCGGTCAGCCCCAGCATTTT. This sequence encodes CASSVHQVGQPQHF.